These 18 T cell receptor beta chains came from one sample sequenced in a study of cytomegalovirus exposure and HLA in healthy donors. The primer mix had 60 Vbeta and 13 Jbeta primers. The repertoire was sequenced with immunoSEQ multiplex PCR; TCRdb's copy has only in-frame clones and lacks some. The top ten hold roughly 3.7% of the sample, which has 100,000 to 150,000 clones, about 80% seen once. Specimen: PBMCs. These TCRs come from a middle-aged woman in good health and CMV-seropositive.

This sequence joins TRBV11-1 and TRBJ2-5; D is ambiguous. Germline CDR1 and CDR2: SGHAT and FQDESV (reference sequence). Trimming took off 4 bases at V and 2 bases at J, with 11 bases between the two ends. The CDR3 runs to 14 residues. CDR3 residues: CASSSYGPQETQYF. CDR3 DNA: TGTGCCAGCAGCTCCTATGGGCCACAAGAGACCCAGTACTTC.

V and J are TRBV9 and TRBJ1-3; a weak D match, TRBD1 (6 bases). Germline V lookup: CDR1 SGDLS, CDR2 YYNGEE. The CDR3 extends over 15 amino acids. V was trimmed by 0 bases and J by 3 bases, leaving 10 bases between them. The CDR3 protein is CASSVVSGDGNTIYF. The CDR3 coding sequence is TGTGCCAGCAGCGTAGTCTCAGGGGATGGAAACACCATATATTTT.

The V gene is TRBV6-6, the J gene TRBJ1-2; 11 bases line up with TRBD1. Germline-derived CDR1 and CDR2 are MNHNY and SVGAGI (reference sequence). The J segment lost 1 base and the V segment lost 7 bases, leaving 8 bases of the junction unmatched. This CDR3 spans 16 amino acids. CDR3 DNA: TGTGCCAGCAACGGACAGGGGGCTCGAGGTAACTATGGCTACACCTTC. Translated: CASNGQGARGNYGYTF.

The chain links TRBV18 to TRBJ1-1; no definite D call. Germline V gene data show CDR1 as KGHSH and CDR2 as LQKENI. V was pared by 4 bases and J by 11 bases, with 14 bases between. The CDR3 is made up of 12 amino acids. As DNA, the CDR3 is TGTGCCAGCTCACTCTCCGGGGAAGGGGCTTTCTTT. It translates to CASSLSGEGAFF.

The V gene is TRBV7-2, the J gene TRBJ1-1, with a possible D match to TRBD1 (6 bases). Trimming removed 1 base from V and 4 bases from J, with 7 bases in between. Germline CDR1 is SGHTA and CDR2 is FQGNSA. The CDR3 is made up of 13 amino acids. In nucleotides, the CDR3 is TGTGCCAGCAGCTTAGGGGGGCTCACTGAAGCTTTCTTT. Translation: CASSLGGLTEAFF. The full variable domain, its missing parts supplied by reference TRBV7-2 and TRBJ1-1, is GAGVSQSPSNKVTEKGKDVELRCDPISGHTALYWYRQSLGQGLEFLIYFQGNSAPDKSGLPSDRFSAERTGGSVSTLTIQRTQQEDSAVYLCASSLGGLTEAFFGQGTRLTVV.

Regarding this clone: Other DNA sequences from this sample encode an identical CDR3 as well. This rearrangement joins TRBV6-4 to TRBJ2-1, with 10 nucleotides matching TRBD2. Per germline, CDR1 MRHNA and CDR2 SNTAGT. This CDR3 contains 16 residues. With 0 bases clipped from V and 6 bases from J, the junction kept 5 bases outside the gene matches. As DNA, the CDR3 is TGTGCCAGCAGTGACTCGGTAGCTAGCGGGAGCAATGAGCAGTTCTTC. It yields the protein CASSDSVASGSNEQFF.

CDR3 region: CASSPGDNEQFF. CDR3 DNA sequence: TGTGCCAGCAGCCCAGGTGACAATGAGCAGTTCTTC. The V and J genes are TRBV9 and TRBJ2-1; no definite D call. In germline, CDR1 is SGDLS, CDR2 YYNGEE. V lost 4 bases and J lost 5, with 7 bases in between. CDR3 length: 12 amino acids.

This clone was counted a single time. The V call is TRBV27, the J call TRBJ2-7, with a tentative D call TRBD1 (5 bases). This CDR3 comprises 14 residues. CDR1 and CDR2 (germline): MNHEY, SMNVEV (reference sequence). V was shortened by 2 bases and J by 5 bases, with 13 bases between the two germline ends. Here the CDR3 reads CASSLGASDHEQYF. In nucleotides, the CDR3 is TGTGCCAGCAGTTTAGGGGCCTCCGACCACGAGCAGTACTTC.

The chain recombines TRBV29-1 with TRBJ2-3; 9 bases fit TRBD2. V shed 2 bases, J shed 3 bases, and the junction held 3 bases outside the gene matches. Germline V gene sequence: CDR1 SQVTM, CDR2 ANQGSEA. CDR3 size: 14 residues. CDR3 protein: CSVEFSGRTDTQYF. The CDR3 coding sequence is TGCAGCGTTGAATTTAGCGGGAGAACAGATACGCAGTATTTT.

The chain uses TRBV19 and TRBJ2-1; 7 bases agree with TRBD2. Trimming took 3 bases from V and 12 from J; bases not matched to a gene: 11. The CDR3 extends over 14 amino acids. Germline CDR1 reads LNHDA; CDR2 reads SQIVND (reference sequence). The CDR3 nucleotides are TGTGCCAGTAGTATCACGGGAGGCCCCCCCGGGCAGTTCTTC. It codes for CASSITGGPPGQFF.

The J gene is TRBJ2-2, the V gene TRBV9; a possible D gene is TRBD2 (5 bases). V lost 5 bases and J 4 bases, leaving 12 bases between the germline ends. The CDR3 has 14 amino acids. Germline CDR1 and CDR2: SGDLS and YYNGEE. The CDR3 coding sequence is TGTGCCAGCAGGGCTACAGCGGTCACCGGGGAGCTGTTTTTT. Translation gives CASRATAVTGELFF.

This clone has only one observation. Written as DNA, the CDR3 is TGCGCCAGCAGCCAAGAGCGTGGCAGGGCGAACACTGAAGCTTTCTTT. Translated: CASSQERGRANTEAFF. The gene calls are TRBV4-1 and TRBJ1-1; a possible D gene is TRBD1 (5 bases). V lost 0 bases and J 1 base, leaving 12 bases between the germline ends. The CDR3 is made up of 16 amino acids. Germline values: CDR1 MGHRA, CDR2 YSYEKL.

The chain joins TRBV27 to TRBJ1-1, with D tentatively TRBD1 (5 bases). Germline V gives CDR1 MNHEY, CDR2 SMNVEV (reference sequence). This CDR3 has 14 amino acids. V was trimmed by 5 bases and J by 4 bases, leaving 14 bases between them. CDR3 nucleotides: TGTGCCAGCAGTACAGGCTTAGTTACCACTGAAGCTTTCTTT. Amino acids: CASSTGLVTTEAFF.

V and J are TRBV4-1 and TRBJ2-7, with TRBD2 matching 8 bases. Trimming removed 4 bases from V and 1 base from J; junction bases left unmatched: 9. CDR3 length: 16 amino acids. Germline-derived CDR1 and CDR2 are MGHRA and YSYEKL. The DNA for the CDR3 is TGCGCCAGCAGCCCCTCCGCAGCGGGAGTGTCCTACGAGCAGTACTTC. Translated, it gives CASSPSAAGVSYEQYF.

This rearrangement joins TRBV19 to TRBJ1-2; D remains ambiguous. The CDR3 spans 13 residues. CDR1 and CDR2 from the germline V gene are LNHDA and SQIVND (reference sequence). Trimming shortened V by 0 bases and J by 2 bases, and 4 bases separated the two germline ends. The CDR3 here is CASSIEENYGYTF. CDR3 DNA: TGTGCCAGTAGTATAGAGGAGAACTATGGCTACACCTTC.

The V gene is TRBV30, the J gene TRBJ2-1; D is uncertain. CDR3 length equals 13 residues. The germline V and J ends were trimmed by 2 bases and 2 bases, with 7 bases remaining between them. CDR1 is GTSNPN, CDR2 SVGIG, per germline (reference sequence). CDR3 loop: CAWSPTPYNEQFF. CDR3 DNA: TGTGCCTGGAGTCCGACTCCCTACAATGAGCAGTTCTTC.

V is TRBV19 and J is TRBJ2-7, with 9 bases lining up with TRBD2. This CDR3 has 14 amino acids. V shed 6 bases, J shed 0 bases, and the junction held 3 bases outside the gene matches. The germline V gene encodes CDR1 LNHDA and CDR2 SQIVND (reference sequence). The CDR3 protein is CASRETSGSYEQYF. CDR3 bases: TGTGCCAGTAGGGAGACTAGCGGCTCCTACGAGCAGTACTTC. The full variable domain, its missing parts supplied by reference TRBV19 and TRBJ2-7, is DGGITQSPKYLFRKEGQNVTLSCEQNLNHDAMYWYRQDPGQGLRLIYYSQIVNDFQKGDIAEGYSVSREKKESFPLTVTSAQKNPTAFYLCASRETSGSYEQYFGPGTRLTVT.

For the CDR3, the DNA is TGTGCCAGTAGCCCGCTTCGGACTAGCGGGGCCACCGGGGAGCTGTTTTTT. It specifies CASSPLRTSGATGELFF. The V and J genes are TRBV19 and TRBJ2-2; 12 bases align to TRBD2. Germline V gene data show CDR1 as LNHDA and CDR2 as SQIVND (reference sequence). CDR3 length equals 17 residues. The J segment lost 4 bases and the V segment lost 6 bases, leaving 9 bases of the junction unmatched.